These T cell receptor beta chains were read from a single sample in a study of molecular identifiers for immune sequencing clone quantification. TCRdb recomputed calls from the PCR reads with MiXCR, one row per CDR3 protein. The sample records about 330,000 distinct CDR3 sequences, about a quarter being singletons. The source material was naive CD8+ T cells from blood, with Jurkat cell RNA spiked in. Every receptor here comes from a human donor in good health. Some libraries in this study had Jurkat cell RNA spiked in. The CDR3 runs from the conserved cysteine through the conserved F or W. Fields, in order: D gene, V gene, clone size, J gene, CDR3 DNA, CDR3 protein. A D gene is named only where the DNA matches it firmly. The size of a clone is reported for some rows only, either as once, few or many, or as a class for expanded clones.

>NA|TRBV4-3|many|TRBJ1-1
TGCGCCAGCAGCCAAGATCGGCACCGAAACACTGAAGCTTTCTTT
CASSQDRHRNTEAFF
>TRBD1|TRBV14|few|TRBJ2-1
TGTGCCAGCAGCCAGGACAGGGTTGTGGATGAGCAGTTCTTC
CASSQDRVVDEQFF
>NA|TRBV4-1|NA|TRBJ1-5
TGCGCCAGCAGCCAAGGGACAGTTAATAGCAATCAGCCCCAGCATTTT
CASSQGTVNSNQPQHF
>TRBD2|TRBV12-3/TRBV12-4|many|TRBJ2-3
TGTGCCAGCAGTTTAGGTGGTCCGAGCGGGAGGATCTCAGATACGCAGTATTTT
CASSLGGPSGRISDTQYF
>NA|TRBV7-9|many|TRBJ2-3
TGTGCCAGCAGCTTCTTGTTTGGGTCCCGATCGGGCACAGATACGCAGTATTTT
CASSFLFGSRSGTDTQYF
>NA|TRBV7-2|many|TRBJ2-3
TGTGCCAGCAGCTTATGGACTAATCAAGATACGCAGTATTTT
CASSLWTNQDTQYF
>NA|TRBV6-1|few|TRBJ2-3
TGTGCCAGTCCCTCGGGCACTTTTAGCACAGATACGCAGTATTTT
CASPSGTFSTDTQYF
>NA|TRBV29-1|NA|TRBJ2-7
TGCAGCGTTAGCGCGGGGTACGAGCAGTACTTC
CSVSAGYEQYF
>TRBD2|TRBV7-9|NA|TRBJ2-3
TGTGCCAGCATCACTAGCGGGATAAGCACAGATACGCAGTATTTT
CASITSGISTDTQYF
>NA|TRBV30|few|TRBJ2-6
TGTGCCTGGAGTGTGGGGACAACCGGATTCTCTGGGGCCAACGTCCTGACTTTC
CAWSVGTTGFSGANVLTF